The 13 T cell receptor beta chains below were found in one sample sequenced in a study of vaccination and CD4 T cells after COVID-19. Their specific antigens are unknown. Once obtained from cultured CD4+ T cells, the DNA was sequenced using the Oncomine TCR Beta short-read assay. TCRdb fed the PCR reads into MiXCR, producing one record per CDR3 protein. The sample records 3,500 to 4,500 distinct CDR3 sequences, under 20% being singletons. Treatment specified: approximately 11-day PBMC culture with coronavirus spike peptide pools or control peptides (ViraFEST assay). Input material: CD4+ T cells from blood, cultured in vitro. Receptors were obtained from a human donor who had recovered from COVID-19.

This chain links TRBV27 with TRBJ2-6; possible D gene TRBD2, 6 bases. The CDR3 runs 21 residues. Germline CDR1 is MNHEY and CDR2 is SMNVEV (reference sequence). Trimming pared 7 bases from V and 0 bases from J, leaving 28 bases between. CDR3 DNA: TGTGCCAGCACCAAACGTGGGGGTCCCCTGGAGGGGCTCTCTGGGGCCAACGTCCTGACTTTC. Translating it yields CASTKRGGPLEGLSGANVLTF.

This clonotype is labeled as medium-sized. The rearrangement joins TRBV20-1 to TRBJ1-3, with D possibly being TRBD1 (5 bases). Trimming left V 0 bases short and J 2 bases short, with 11 bases between. The CDR3 covers 15 residues. The germline V gene encodes CDR1 DFQATT and CDR2 SNEGSKA (reference sequence). The CDR3 nucleotides are TGCAGTGCTAGAGAATTCGAAGGGGCTGGAAACACCATATATTTT. It specifies CSAREFEGAGNTIYF.

This chain joins TRBV30 and TRBJ2-5, with TRBD2 matching 8 bases. J gave up 5 bases and V 4 bases, and 6 bases lay outside the gene matches. This CDR3 has 13 amino acids. Germline CDR1 is GTSNPN and CDR2 is SVGIG (reference sequence). The CDR3 here is CAWTTGLVETQYF. CDR3 nucleotide sequence: TGTGCCTGGACTACGGGACTAGTGGAGACCCAGTACTTC.

By proportion, this clonotype is medium-sized (0.01 to 0.1%). The CDR3: CSAVDRTNYGYTF. The CDR3 DNA reads TGCAGTGCTGTAGACAGGACTAACTATGGCTACACCTTC. The rearrangement uses TRBV20-1 and TRBJ1-2; tentatively, D is TRBD1 (6 bases). Per the germline V gene, CDR1 is DFQATT and CDR2 is SNEGSKA (reference sequence). Between the trimmed V and J ends, which lost 5 bases and 0 bases, there was a span of 10 bases. The CDR3 totals 13 residues.

A note on this clonotype: A junction boundary mismatches the germline segment, possibly from a read error. The V and J genes are TRBV12-3 or TRBV12-4 and TRBJ2-2, with D hard to call. The length of the CDR3 is 14 residues. DNA of the CDR3: TGTACCAGCAGCCCCTCCTTTTTCACCGGGGAGCTGTTTTTT. It translates to CTSSPSFFTGELFF.

This clonotype turned up a few times. The chain has TRBV7-9 and TRBJ1-2, with a weak D call TRBD1 (6 bases). The CDR3 sequence is 14 residues long. Germline assignment: CDR1 SEHNR and CDR2 FQNEAQ (reference sequence). V dropped 5 bases and J dropped 3 bases, with 13 bases sitting between them. CDR3 bases: TGTGCCAGCAGCCAGGGGTATCGGGACTATGGCTACACCTTC. Translation gives CASSQGYRDYGYTF.

This clonotype has just a few counts. Written as DNA, the CDR3 is TGTGCCTGGAGTGGGCAGAAGCAGTACTTC. Its protein product is CAWSGQKQYF. J is TRBJ2-7 and V is TRBV30; no firm D call. V lost 1 base to trimming and J lost 8 bases, with 6 bases between them. The CDR3 spans 10 residues. The germline CDR1 and CDR2 sequences are GTSNPN and SVGIG (reference sequence).

This clonotype was seen a few times. This rearrangement joins TRBV6-1 to TRBJ2-5, with a tentative D call TRBD1 (6 bases). Germline V lookup: CDR1 MNHNS, CDR2 SASEGT. The CDR3 is 18 amino acids. V was cut by 8 bases and J by 4 bases, with 29 bases left in between. This CDR3 is CASSRPRRGGTLTETQYF. Here the CDR3 DNA reads TGTGCCAGCTCCCGTCCCCGGAGAGGTGGGACATTGACAGAGACCCAGTACTTC.

By share, this clonotype ranks as medium-sized. The genes are TRBV12-3 or TRBV12-4 and TRBJ1-3, with D unresolved. V shed 6 bases and J shed 0 bases, with 12 bases lying between them. This CDR3 has 15 residues. CDR3 sequence reads: CASSLVLSSGNTIYF. CDR3 sequence (DNA): TGTGCCAGCAGCCTCGTACTGAGCTCTGGAAACACCATATATTTT.

This clonotype was picked up a small number of times. The gene calls are TRBV10-3 and TRBJ1-1, with D possibly matching TRBD1 (6 bases). Germline CDR1 is ENHRY and CDR2 is SYGVKD. This CDR3 comprises 15 residues. V was shortened by 3 bases and J by 6 bases, with 17 bases between the two germline ends. The CDR3 nucleotides read TGTGCCATCAGTGACACCGGGACAAGGGGCTCTGAAGCTTTCTTT. The encoded protein is CAISDTGTRGSEAFF.

This clonotype was counted between two and nine times. The V gene is TRBV20-1, the J gene TRBJ2-3; TRBD2 matches at 16 bases. V shed 4 bases, J shed 1 base, and the junction held 5 bases outside the gene matches. Germline V gene lookup returns CDR1 DFQATT and CDR2 SNEGSKA (reference sequence). CDR3 size: 17 residues. The CDR3 DNA follows: TGCAGTGCTACGGGGACTAGCGGGGGGGCCGGCACAGATACGCAGTATTTT. Translating it yields CSATGTSGGAGTDTQYF.

This sequence joins TRBV19 and TRBJ2-7, with TRBD1 matching over 9 bases. This CDR3 region has 14 residues. The germline V gene has CDR1 LNHDA and CDR2 SQIVND (reference sequence). V trimming: 0 bases; J trimming: 5 bases; junction bases outside the gene matches: 2. The CDR3 region has the DNA TGTGCCAGTAGTATAGAGGACAGGGGCCACGAGCAGTACTTC. It codes for CASSIEDRGHEQYF.

This clonotype occurred a few times. The V and J genes are TRBV5-6 and TRBJ1-1; 7 nucleotides align to TRBD1. V gave up 4 bases and J gave up 4 bases; unmatched junction bases: 4. The CDR3 spans 13 residues. Germline CDR1 SGHDT, CDR2 YYEEEE. In nucleotides, the CDR3 is TGTGCCAGCAGCCGAGCAGGGGGCACTGAAGCTTTCTTT. This gives the protein CASSRAGGTEAFF. The whole variable domain, filled in from reference TRBV5-6 and TRBJ1-1, reads DAGVTQSPTHLIKTRGQQVTLRCSPKSGHDTVSWYQQALGQGPQFIFQYYEEEERQRGNFPDRFSGHQFPNYSSELNVNALLLGDSALYLCASSRAGGTEAFFGQGTRLTVV.